The TCR beta chain described here comes from a study of neoadjuvant anti-PD-1 for oral cavity cancer. With 9 bases removed from V and 2 bases from J, the gap between germline ends came to 26 bases. The CDR3 totals 18 residues. Germline values: CDR1 LNHDA, CDR2 SQIVND (reference sequence). Profiled with immunoSEQ multiplex PCR; TCRdb holds only in-frame clones, not every one. The repertoire holds 13,000 to 15,000 clones, with under 80% as singletons. The clonotype was recovered from a person between 35 and 79 years old with oral cavity squamous cell carcinoma. The V call is TRBV19, the J call TRBJ1-3; D may be TRBD1 (5 bases). The input for sequencing was PBMCs, taken before nivolumab (anti-PD-1) treatment. The CDR3 bases are TGTGCCAGCAGAGCCGGGACTTTGGCCCTCAACGCTGGAAACACCATATATTTT. Residues: CASRAGTLALNAGNTIYF.